The present T cell receptor beta chain was sequenced within a study of OX40 agonist ivuxolimab in advanced cancers. Overall study context: The dose-escalation cohort was just under 85% male, with a mean age of about 58 years, ranging about 23 to 79.

Study observations and caveats: On average, a greater number of expanded clones characterised CD8+ T cells relative to CD4+. Expansion of clones was among the lowest in partial responders at 0.1-3.0 mg/kg. It was also the case that some nonresponders had low normalized T-cell clonal expansion.

The CDR3 has 14 residues. The germline V gene encodes CDR1 KGHSH and CDR2 LQKENI. The V end was cut by 3 bases, the J end by 1 base, with 7 bases between. Here immunoSEQ multiplex PCR was the method, and the copy in TCRdb shows in-frame clones only, minus some. Of 60,000 to 75,000 clones listed, about 85% are singletons. The table lists this clone with a count of one. Its specificity is unknown. The clonotype comes from an adult with an advanced solid tumor such as melanoma, head and neck, liver or kidney cancer. The gene calls are TRBV18 and TRBJ2-1; no firm D call. Sequencing was performed on CD4+ or CD8+ T cells sorted from blood, taken in a trial of the OX40 agonist ivuxolimab. The CDR3 region is CASSPGSSYNEQFF. The CDR3 DNA reads as TGTGCCAGCTCACCCGGGTCTTCCTACAATGAGCAGTTCTTC.